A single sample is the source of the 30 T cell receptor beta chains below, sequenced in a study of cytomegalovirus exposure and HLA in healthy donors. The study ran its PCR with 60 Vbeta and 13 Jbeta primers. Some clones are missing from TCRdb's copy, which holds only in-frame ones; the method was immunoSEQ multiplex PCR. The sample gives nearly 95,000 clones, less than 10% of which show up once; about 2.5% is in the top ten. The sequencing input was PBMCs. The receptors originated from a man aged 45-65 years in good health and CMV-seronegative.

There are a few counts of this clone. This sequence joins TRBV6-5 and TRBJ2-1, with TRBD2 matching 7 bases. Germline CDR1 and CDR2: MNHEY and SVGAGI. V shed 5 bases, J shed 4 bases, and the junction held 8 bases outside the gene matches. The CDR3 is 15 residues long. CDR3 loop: CASSPSSGPYNEQFF. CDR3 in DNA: TGTGCCAGCAGTCCTTCTAGCGGCCCTTACAATGAGCAGTTCTTC.

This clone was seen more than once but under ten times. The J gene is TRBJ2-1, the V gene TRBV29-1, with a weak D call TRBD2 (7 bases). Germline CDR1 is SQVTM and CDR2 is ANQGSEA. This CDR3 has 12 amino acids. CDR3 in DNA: TGCAGTGGGGGGGAGGCGGGGGCTGAGCAGTTCTTC. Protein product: CSGGEAGAEQFF.

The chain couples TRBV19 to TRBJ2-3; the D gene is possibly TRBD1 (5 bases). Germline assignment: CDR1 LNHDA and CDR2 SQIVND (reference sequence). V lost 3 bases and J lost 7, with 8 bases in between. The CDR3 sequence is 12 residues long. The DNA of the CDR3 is TGTGCCAGTAGTATGGGGCCTTATACGCAGTATTTT. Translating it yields CASSMGPYTQYF. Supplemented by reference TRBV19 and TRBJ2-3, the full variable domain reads DGGITQSPKYLFRKEGQNVTLSCEQNLNHDAMYWYRQDPGQGLRLIYYSQIVNDFQKGDIAEGYSVSREKKESFPLTVTSAQKNPTAFYLCASSMGPYTQYFGPGTRLTVL.

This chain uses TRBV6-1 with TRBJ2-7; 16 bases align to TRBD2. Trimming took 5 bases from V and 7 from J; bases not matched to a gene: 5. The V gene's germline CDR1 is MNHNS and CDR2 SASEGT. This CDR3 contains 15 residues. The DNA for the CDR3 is TGTGCCAGCAGTCCCGGGACTAGCGGGAGGGGTGAGCAGTACTTC. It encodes CASSPGTSGRGEQYF.

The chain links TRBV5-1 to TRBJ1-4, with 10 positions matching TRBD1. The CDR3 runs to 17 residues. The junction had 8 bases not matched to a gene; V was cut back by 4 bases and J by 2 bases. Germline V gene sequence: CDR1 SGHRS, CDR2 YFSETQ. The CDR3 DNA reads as TGCGCCAGCAGCCTTTCGGGACAGGGGTTTACTAATGAAAAACTGTTTTTT. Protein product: CASSLSGQGFTNEKLFF.

The CDR3 here is CASSQGGSEGQGALRANVLTF. CDR3 coding DNA: TGCGCCAGCAGCCAAGGGGGCAGTGAGGGACAGGGGGCTCTTCGGGCCAACGTCCTGACTTTC. The J gene is TRBJ2-6, the V gene TRBV4-1; TRBD1 matches at 12 bases. The V and J ends lost 1 base and 5 bases, in that order; junction bases with no gene match: 15. Germline CDR1 is MGHRA and CDR2 is YSYEKL. CDR3 length: 21 residues.

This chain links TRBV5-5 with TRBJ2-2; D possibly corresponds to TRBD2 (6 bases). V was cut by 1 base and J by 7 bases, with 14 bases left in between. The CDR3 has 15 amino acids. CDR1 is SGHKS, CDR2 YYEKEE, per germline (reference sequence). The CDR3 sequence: CASSLRWFGGGELFF. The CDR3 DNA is TGTGCCAGCAGCTTGAGATGGTTCGGGGGCGGGGAGCTGTTTTTT.

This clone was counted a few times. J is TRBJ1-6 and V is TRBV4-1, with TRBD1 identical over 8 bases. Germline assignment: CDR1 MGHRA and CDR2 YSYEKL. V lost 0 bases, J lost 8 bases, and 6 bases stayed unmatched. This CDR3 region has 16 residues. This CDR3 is CASSQESGGSYSPLHF. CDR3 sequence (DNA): TGCGCCAGCAGCCAAGAATCAGGGGGCTCTTATTCACCCCTCCACTTT.

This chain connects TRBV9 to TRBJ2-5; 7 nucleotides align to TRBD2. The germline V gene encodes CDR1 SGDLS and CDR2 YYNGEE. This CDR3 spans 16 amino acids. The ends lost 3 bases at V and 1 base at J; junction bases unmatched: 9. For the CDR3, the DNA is TGTGCCAGCAGCGGGCAAACGGGAGGTCTCCAAGAGACCCAGTACTTC. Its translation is CASSGQTGGLQETQYF.

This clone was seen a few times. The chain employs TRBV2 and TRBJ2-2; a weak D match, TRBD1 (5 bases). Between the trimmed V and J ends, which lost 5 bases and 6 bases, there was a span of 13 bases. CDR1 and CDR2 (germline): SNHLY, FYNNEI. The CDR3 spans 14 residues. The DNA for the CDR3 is TGTGCCAGCAGTTGGACAACTGGCCCCGGGGAGCTGTTTTTT. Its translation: CASSWTTGPGELFF.

CDR3 loop: CAWTQWSSGTKNIQYF. The CDR3 nucleotides are TGTGCCTGGACCCAATGGTCTAGCGGTACCAAAAACATTCAGTACTTC. The chain employs TRBV30 and TRBJ2-4, with 7 positions matching TRBD2. Trimming cost V 4 bases and J 2 bases; bases outside gene matches: 11. The V gene's germline CDR1 is GTSNPN and CDR2 SVGIG (reference sequence). The CDR3 length is 16 residues.

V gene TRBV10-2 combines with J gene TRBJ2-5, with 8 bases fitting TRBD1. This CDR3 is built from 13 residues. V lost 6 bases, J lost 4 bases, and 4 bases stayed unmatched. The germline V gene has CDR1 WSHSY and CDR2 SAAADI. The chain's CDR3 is CASRTTGGETQYF. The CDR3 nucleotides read TGCGCCAGCAGGACTACAGGGGGAGAGACCCAGTACTTC.

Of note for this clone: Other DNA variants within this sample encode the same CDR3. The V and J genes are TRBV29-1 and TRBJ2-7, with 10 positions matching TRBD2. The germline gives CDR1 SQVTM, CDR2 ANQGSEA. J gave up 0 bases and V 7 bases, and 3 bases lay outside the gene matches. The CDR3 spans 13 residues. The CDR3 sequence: CSASGGDSYEQYF. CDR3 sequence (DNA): TGCAGCGCTAGCGGGGGAGACTCCTACGAGCAGTACTTC.

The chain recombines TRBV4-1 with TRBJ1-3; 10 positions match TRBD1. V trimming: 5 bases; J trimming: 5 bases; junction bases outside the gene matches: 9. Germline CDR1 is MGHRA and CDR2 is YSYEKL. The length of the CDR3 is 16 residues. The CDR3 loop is CASSLWDRGERNTIYF. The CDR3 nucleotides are TGCGCCAGCAGCTTATGGGACAGGGGTGAAAGAAACACCATATATTTT.

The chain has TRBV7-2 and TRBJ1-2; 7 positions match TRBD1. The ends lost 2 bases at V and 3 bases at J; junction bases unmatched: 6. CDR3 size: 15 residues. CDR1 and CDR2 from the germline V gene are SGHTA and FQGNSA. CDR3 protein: CASSLRRGQDYGYTF. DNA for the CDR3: TGTGCCAGCAGCTTAAGGAGGGGGCAGGACTATGGCTACACCTTC.

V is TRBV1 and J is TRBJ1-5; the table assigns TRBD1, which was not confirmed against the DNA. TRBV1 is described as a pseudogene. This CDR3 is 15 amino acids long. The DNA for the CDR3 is TGCACCAGCAGCCCAGGGCCCAAAAGCAATCAGCCCCAGCATTTT. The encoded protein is CTSSPGPKSNQPQHF.

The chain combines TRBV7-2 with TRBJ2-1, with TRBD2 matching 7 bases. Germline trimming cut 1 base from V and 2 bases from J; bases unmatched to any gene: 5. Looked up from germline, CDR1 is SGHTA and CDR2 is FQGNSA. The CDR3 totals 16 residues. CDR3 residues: CASSLGNSGPYNEQFF. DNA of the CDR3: TGTGCCAGCAGCTTAGGGAATAGCGGGCCCTACAATGAGCAGTTCTTC.

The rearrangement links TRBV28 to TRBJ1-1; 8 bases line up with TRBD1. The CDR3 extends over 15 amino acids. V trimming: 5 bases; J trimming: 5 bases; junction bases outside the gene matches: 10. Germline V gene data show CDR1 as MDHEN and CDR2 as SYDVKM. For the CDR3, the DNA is TGTGCCAGCAGTATAAGGACAGGGTTTAGGACTGAAGCTTTCTTT. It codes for CASSIRTGFRTEAFF.

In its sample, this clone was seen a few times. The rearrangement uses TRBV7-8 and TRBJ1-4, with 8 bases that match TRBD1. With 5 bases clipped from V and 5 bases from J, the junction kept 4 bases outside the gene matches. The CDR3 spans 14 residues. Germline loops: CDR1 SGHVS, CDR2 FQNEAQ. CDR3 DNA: TGTGCCAGCAGCCAACAGGGGGTAAATGAAAAACTGTTTTTT. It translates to CASSQQGVNEKLFF.

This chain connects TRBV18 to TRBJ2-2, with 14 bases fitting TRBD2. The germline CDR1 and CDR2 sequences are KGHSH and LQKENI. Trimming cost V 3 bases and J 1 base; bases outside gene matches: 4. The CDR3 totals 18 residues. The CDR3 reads CASSPGLAGAMNTGELFF. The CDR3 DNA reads TGTGCCAGCTCACCGGGACTAGCGGGGGCCATGAACACCGGGGAGCTGTTTTTT. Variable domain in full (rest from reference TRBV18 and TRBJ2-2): NAGVMQNPRHLVRRRGQEARLRCSPMKGHSHVYWYRQLPEEGLKFMVYLQKENIIDESGMPKERFSAEFPKEGPSILRIQQVVRGDSAAYFCASSPGLAGAMNTGELFFGEGSRLTVL.

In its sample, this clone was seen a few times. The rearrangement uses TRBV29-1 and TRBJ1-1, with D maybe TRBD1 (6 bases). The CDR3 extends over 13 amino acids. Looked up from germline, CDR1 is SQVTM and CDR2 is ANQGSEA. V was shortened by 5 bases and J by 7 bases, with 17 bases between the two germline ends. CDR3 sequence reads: CSVLMGGGVEAFF. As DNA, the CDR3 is TGCAGCGTTCTCATGGGAGGGGGAGTTGAAGCTTTCTTT.

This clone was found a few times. The CDR3 nucleotides read TGTGCCAGCAGTCGAGCGGGGGGGAGCTCCTACGAGCAGTACTTC. This sequence encodes CASSRAGGSSYEQYF. The chain employs TRBV27 and TRBJ2-7; 10 nucleotides agree with TRBD2. CDR1 MNHEY and CDR2 SMNVEV come from the germline V gene (reference sequence). The length of the CDR3 is 15 residues. The junction had 4 bases not matched to a gene; V was cut back by 5 bases and J by 0 bases.

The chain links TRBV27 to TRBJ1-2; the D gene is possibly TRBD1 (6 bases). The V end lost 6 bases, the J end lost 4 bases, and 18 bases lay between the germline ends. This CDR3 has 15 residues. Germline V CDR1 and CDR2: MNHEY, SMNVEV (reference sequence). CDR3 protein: CASRDSIQGAYGYTF. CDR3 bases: TGTGCCAGCAGGGACTCCATACAGGGAGCCTATGGCTACACCTTC.

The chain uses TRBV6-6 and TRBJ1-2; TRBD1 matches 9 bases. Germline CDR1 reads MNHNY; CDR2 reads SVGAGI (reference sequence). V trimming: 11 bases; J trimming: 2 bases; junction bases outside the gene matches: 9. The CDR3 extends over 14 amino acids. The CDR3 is CAGGTGTGNYGYTF. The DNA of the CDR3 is TGTGCCGGCGGAACCGGGACAGGGAACTATGGCTACACCTTC.

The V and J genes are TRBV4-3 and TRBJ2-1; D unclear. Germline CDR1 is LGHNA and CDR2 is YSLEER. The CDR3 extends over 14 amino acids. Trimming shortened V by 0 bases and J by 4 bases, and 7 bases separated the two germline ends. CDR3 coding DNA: TGCGCCAGCAGCCAAGACCCGTCTTACAATGAGCAGTTCTTC. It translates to CASSQDPSYNEQFF.

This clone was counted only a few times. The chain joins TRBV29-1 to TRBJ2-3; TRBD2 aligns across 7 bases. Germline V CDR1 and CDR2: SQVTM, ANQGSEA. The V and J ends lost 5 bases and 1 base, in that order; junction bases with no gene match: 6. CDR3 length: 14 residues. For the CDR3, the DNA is TGCAGCGTTAGTGGGGAGGGTCGCACAGATACGCAGTATTTT. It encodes CSVSGEGRTDTQYF.

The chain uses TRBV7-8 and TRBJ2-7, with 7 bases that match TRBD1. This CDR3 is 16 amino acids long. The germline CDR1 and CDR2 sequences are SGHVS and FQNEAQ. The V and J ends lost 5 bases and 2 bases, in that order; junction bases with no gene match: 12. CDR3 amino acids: CASSLILTGWAYEQYF. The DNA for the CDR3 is TGTGCCAGCAGCCTTATACTGACAGGGTGGGCCTACGAGCAGTACTTC.

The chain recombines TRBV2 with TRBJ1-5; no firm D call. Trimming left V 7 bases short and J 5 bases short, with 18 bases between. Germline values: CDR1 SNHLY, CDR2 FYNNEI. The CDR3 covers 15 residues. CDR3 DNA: TGTGCCAGCACACGGGAGGGAGTGGTAGATCAGCCCCAGCATTTT. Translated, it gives CASTREGVVDQPQHF.

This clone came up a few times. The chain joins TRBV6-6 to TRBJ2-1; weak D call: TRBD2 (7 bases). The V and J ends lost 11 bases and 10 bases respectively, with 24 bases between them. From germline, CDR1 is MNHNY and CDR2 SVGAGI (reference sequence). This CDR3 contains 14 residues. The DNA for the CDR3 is TGTGCCTCGGGGGGCCGTGGGAGCCCGGTAGAGCAGTTCTTC. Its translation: CASGGRGSPVEQFF.

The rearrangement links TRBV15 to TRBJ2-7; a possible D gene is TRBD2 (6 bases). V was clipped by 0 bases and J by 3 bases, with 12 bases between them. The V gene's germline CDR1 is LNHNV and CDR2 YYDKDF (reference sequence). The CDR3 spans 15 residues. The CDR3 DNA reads TGTGCCACCAGCAGAGATCTCACTAGCAGCTACGAGCAGTACTTC. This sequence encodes CATSRDLTSSYEQYF.